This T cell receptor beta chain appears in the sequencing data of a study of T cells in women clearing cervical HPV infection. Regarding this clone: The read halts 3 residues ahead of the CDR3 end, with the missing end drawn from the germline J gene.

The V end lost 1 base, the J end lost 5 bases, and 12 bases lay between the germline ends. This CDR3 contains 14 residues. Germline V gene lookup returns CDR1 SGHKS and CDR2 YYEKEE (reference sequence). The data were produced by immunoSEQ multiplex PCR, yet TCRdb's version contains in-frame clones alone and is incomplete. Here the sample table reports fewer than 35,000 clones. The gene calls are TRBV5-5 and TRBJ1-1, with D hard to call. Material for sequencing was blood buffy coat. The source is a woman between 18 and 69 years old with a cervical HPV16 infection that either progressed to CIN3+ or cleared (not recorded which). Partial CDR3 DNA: TGTGCCAGCAGCTTGAAGAGTTTCGGGACTGAA. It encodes CASSLKSFGTE. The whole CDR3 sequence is CASSLKSFGTEAFF.